Each of the 5 T cell receptor beta chains below was sequenced from the same sample in a study of beta chain features in type 1 diabetes. Study-wide results and limits: There was a moderate but significant shortening of TCRB CDR3s in all four CD4+ subsets of Type 1 diabetes patients.

Their target antigens are unknown. Expressed TCRB transcripts got sequenced, as all isolated RNA was reverse transcribed. Libraries were prepared by immunoSEQ multiplex PCR; TCRdb keeps only in-frame clonotypes and omits some of them. Of roughly 260,000 clones in the sample, about 11% are singletons; the top ten hold 0.017%. The sequencing input was naive CD4+ T cells from blood. Source of these receptors: a man aged 30 to 39 with type 1 diabetes.

This clone was detected only a few times. The genes are TRBV6-5 and TRBJ1-2; 9 positions match TRBD1. This CDR3 region has 15 residues. Germline V lookup: CDR1 MNHEY, CDR2 SVGAGI. With 4 bases clipped from V and 8 bases from J, the junction kept 11 bases outside the gene matches. This CDR3 is CASSFPGQGLEGYTF. DNA for the CDR3: TGTGCCAGCAGTTTTCCGGGACAGGGTTTGGAGGGCTACACCTTC.

CDR3 DNA sequence: TGTGCCAGCTCCACTAGCGGGGGGGAGTATGAGCAGTTCTTC. Amino acid sequence: CASSTSGGEYEQFF. The rearrangement joins TRBV7-3 to TRBJ2-1, with 13 bases that match TRBD2. CDR3 length equals 14 residues. Germline V lookup: CDR1 SGHTA, CDR2 FQGTGA. The V segment lost 8 bases and the J segment 8 bases; nucleotides outside the gene matches: 6.

A few counts support this clone. CDR3 sequence: CASSPRPMNTEAFF. CDR3 DNA sequence: TGTGCCAGCTCCCCTCGCCCTATGAACACTGAAGCTTTCTTT. This chain links TRBV18 with TRBJ1-1; D is unclear. The CDR3 contains 14 residues. Germline CDR1 and CDR2: KGHSH and LQKENI. Trimming stripped 6 bases from V and 0 bases from J, with 11 bases between.

This clone was observed a handful of times. This chain connects TRBV5-1 to TRBJ2-3, with 11 bases that match TRBD1. The length of the CDR3 is 16 residues. CDR1 SGHRS and CDR2 YFSETQ come from the germline V gene. J was trimmed by 5 bases and V by 3 bases; bases with no gene match: 8. The DNA for the CDR3 is TGCGCCAGCAGCTCCTCGGGACAGGGGGTTGGAGATACGCAGTATTTT. Its translation: CASSSSGQGVGDTQYF.

There are a few counts of this clone. The V and J genes are TRBV10-3 and TRBJ1-3; TRBD1 might be the D (6 bases). V was pared by 4 bases and J by 4 bases, with 11 bases between. Germline loops: CDR1 ENHRY, CDR2 SYGVKD. The CDR3 runs 14 residues. CDR3 coding DNA: TGTGCCATCAGTGGAACAGGGCAAGGAAACACCATATATTTT. Translated: CAISGTGQGNTIYF.